A selection of T cell receptor beta chains follows, all from one sample in a study of blood T cell repertoires in COVID-19. TCRdb's copy holds only in-frame clones and misses some; the assay was immunoSEQ multiplex PCR. The sample carries 430,000 or so clones, approximately 90% recorded once. What was sequenced was peripheral blood. These TCRs come from a man aged 18 to 30 with COVID-19, enrolled during active disease. Both conserved end residues are part of each CDR3. D genes are given only for firm matches. For some rows the clone size is stated as once, few or many, or as a class when expanded; others skip it.

>TRBV7-9|.|TRBD1|TRBJ1-1|14
TGTGCCAGCAGTTCAGCTGACAGGGTCACTGAAGCTTTCTTT
CASSSADRVTEAFF
>TRBV19|.|.|TRBJ1-3|14
TGTGCCAGTAGGGGCACGGACATTGGAAACACCATATATTTT
CASRGTDIGNTIYF
>TRBV19|.|.|TRBJ2-3|14
TGTGCCAGTACCAAGGGGGGGCCGCCAGATACGCAGTATTTT
CASTKGGPPDTQYF
>TRBV27|.|.|TRBJ1-5|14
TGTGCCAGCAGTTCCGGACAGTTCAATCAGCCCCAGCATTTT
CASSSGQFNQPQHF
>TRBV6-5|.|.|TRBJ1-2|14
TGTGCCAGCAGCAGGACAGACCATAACTATGGCTACACCTTC
CASSRTDHNYGYTF
>TRBV4-1|.|TRBD1|TRBJ2-7|15
TGCGCCAGCAGCCAGGCCACAGGGGTGAGCTACGAGCAGTACTTC
CASSQATGVSYEQYF
>TRBV9|once|TRBD1|TRBJ2-5|17
TGTGCCAGCAGCGCACGGCCCGGGACAGCCGGTCCGGAGACCCAGTACTTC
CASSARPGTAGPETQYF
>TRBV5-3|.|.|TRBJ2-1|12
TGTGCCAGAAGACCAGTCTGCAATGAGCAGTTCTTC
CARRPVCNEQFF
>TRBV7-9|.|TRBD1|TRBJ1-5|17
TGTGCCAGCAGCTCGGACAGGGAAGGGGGTAGCAATCAGCCCCAGCATTTT
CASSSDREGGSNQPQHF
>TRBV27|.|.|TRBJ2-6|15
TGTGCCAGCAGTTTAATGAGTTACGGGGCCAACGTCCTGACTTTC
CASSLMSYGANVLTF
>TRBV25-1|few|.|TRBJ2-1|11
TGTGCCAGCGGGGAACGGGGTGAGCAGTTCTTC
CASGERGEQFF
>TRBV19|few|TRBD1|TRBJ1-5|16
TGTGCCAGAAGAGTTTGTCCAGGGGGCGGTTTTGAGCCCCAGCATTTT
CARRVCPGGGFEPQHF
>TRBV19|.|TRBD1|TRBJ2-7|14
TGTGCCAGTAGTTGGGGGACAGGGTCCTACGAGCAGTACTTC
CASSWGTGSYEQYF
>TRBV7-8|.|.|TRBJ1-4|15
TGTGCCAGCAGCGCCACGACAGGTGTCGGTGAAAAACTGTTTTTT
CASSATTGVGEKLFF
>TRBV5-8|.|.|TRBJ2-7|15
TGTGCCAGCAGCTTGTTCCGACAGCCGCCCTACGAGCAGTACTTC
CASSLFRQPPYEQYF
>TRBV19|.|TRBD1|TRBJ1-5|16
TGTGCCAGTAGGGGGGGACAGGGTAGTTTGGATCAGCCCCAGCATTTT
CASRGGQGSLDQPQHF
>TRBV6-5|few|TRBD2|TRBJ2-3|14
TGTGCCAGCAGTTTGGGGGGAGGGACAGATACGCAGTATTTT
CASSLGGGTDTQYF
>TRBV19|.|.|TRBJ1-6|15
TGTGCCAGTAGTATCAACGGAGGGGGGGATTCACCCCTCCACTTT
CASSINGGGDSPLHF
>TRBV6-5|.|.|TRBJ1-1|11
TGTGCCAGCAGTATGGCAACTGAAGCTTTCTTT
CASSMATEAFF
>TRBV12-5|.|.|TRBJ2-1|11
TGTGCTAGTGGTCCCGAGGCGGCTCCGTTCTTC
CASGPEAAPFF